Shown below are 29 T cell receptor beta chains from a single sample sequenced in a study of blood T cells in healthy people across ages. Through a sample-barcoded 5' primer and a J-beta primer mix, a second PCR was run for 7 to 11 cycles. TCRdb re-called the 5' RACE reads through MiXCR, storing one row per CDR3 protein. The repertoire consists of about 380,000 distinct CDR3 sequences, with roughly half occurring once and the leading ten covering around 49%. Material for sequencing was blood. Every receptor here comes from a man aged 60 to 75 in good health.

The V call is TRBV15, the J call TRBJ2-4, with D perhaps TRBD2 (6 bases). Germline V lookup: CDR1 LNHNV, CDR2 YYDKDF (reference sequence). Trimming shortened V by 5 bases and J by 7 bases, and 18 bases separated the two germline ends. The CDR3 length is 15 residues. The CDR3 sequence is CATSVRSGLENIQYF. CDR3 in DNA: TGTGCCACCAGCGTACGTTCGGGACTCGAGAACATTCAGTACTTC.

This clonotype was recorded many times. The rearrangement joins TRBV7-2 to TRBJ1-2, with D unclear. The CDR3 totals 12 residues. Per germline, CDR1 SGHTA and CDR2 FQGNSA. Trimming took 5 bases from V and 5 from J, leaving 9 bases between them. This chain's CDR3 is CASSPRRYGYTF. DNA for the CDR3: TGTGCCAGCAGCCCACGCCGGTATGGCTACACCTTC.

CDR3 loop: CASSSRWKNTDTQYF. The CDR3 DNA reads as TGTGCCAGCAGCTCCCGCTGGAAAAACACAGATACGCAGTATTTT. The V gene is TRBV7-9, the J gene TRBJ2-3; no clear D gene. Germline loops: CDR1 SEHNR, CDR2 FQNEAQ (reference sequence). Trimming stripped 4 bases from V and 2 bases from J, with 13 bases between. The CDR3 has 15 amino acids.

This rearrangement joins TRBV25-1 to TRBJ2-7, with D unclear. CDR1 and CDR2 (germline): MGHDK, SYGVNS. This CDR3 has 15 residues. The ends were cut back, 1 base at V and 0 bases at J, with 10 bases in the middle. CDR3 loop: CASSESGRSSYEQYF. DNA for the CDR3: TGTGCCAGCAGTGAATCCGGACGGAGCTCCTACGAGCAGTACTTC.

V usage is TRBV5-1 and J usage is TRBJ2-1; 7 nucleotides line up with TRBD2. CDR1 and CDR2 (germline): SGHRS, YFSETQ. CDR3 size: 15 residues. Unmatched junction bases numbered 13, after V lost 4 bases and J lost 9 bases. The CDR3 nucleotides are TGCGCCAGCAGCCCCCGACTAGCCCCGGAGGGTGAGCAGTTCTTC. Residues: CASSPRLAPEGEQFF.

The chain links TRBV7-2 to TRBJ1-4; D gene ambiguous. This CDR3 has 13 residues. The germline V gene encodes CDR1 SGHTA and CDR2 FQGNSA. Between the trimmed V and J ends, which lost 5 bases and 7 bases, there was a span of 11 bases. The CDR3 sequence is CASSRAPVEKLFF. DNA for the CDR3: TGTGCCAGCAGCCGAGCCCCCGTTGAAAAACTGTTTTTT.

This clonotype has a handful of counts. V is TRBV7-8 and J is TRBJ1-1; D not resolved. The CDR3 spans 14 residues. Trimming stripped 5 bases from V and 3 bases from J, with 13 bases between. Germline CDR1 SGHVS, CDR2 FQNEAQ. CDR3 protein: CASSRLRGDTEAFF. The DNA of the CDR3 is TGTGCCAGCAGCCGACTCCGGGGTGACACTGAAGCTTTCTTT.

The chain has TRBV12-3 or TRBV12-4 and TRBJ2-7; tentative D call: TRBD1 (6 bases). V lost 5 bases, J lost 3 bases, and 11 bases lay in between. This CDR3 is 13 amino acids long. CDR3 protein: CASSPRQVYEQYF. In DNA form, the CDR3 reads TGTGCCAGCAGTCCCCGACAGGTCTACGAGCAGTACTTC.

The genes are TRBV9 and TRBJ2-3, with 8 positions matching TRBD2. Germline CDR1 is SGDLS and CDR2 is YYNGEE. The CDR3 has 15 residues. The junction had 6 bases not matched to a gene; V was cut back by 1 base and J by 5 bases. The CDR3 loop is CASSVNLAGQDTQYF. The CDR3 DNA reads as TGTGCCAGCAGCGTAAACCTAGCGGGCCAAGATACGCAGTATTTT.

As concerns this clonotype: Being one base from a much bigger clone, this may be a read error. This rearrangement joins TRBV7-2 to TRBJ2-5; 7 bases map to TRBD1. V lost 5 bases to trimming and J lost 11 bases; unmatched junction nucleotides: 17. The CDR3 has 15 amino acids. The germline gives CDR1 SGHTA, CDR2 FQGNSA. This chain's CDR3 is CASSLYRGRDNEQYF. CDR3 coding DNA: TGTGCCAGCAGCCTATACAGGGGTAGGGACAATGAGCAGTACTTC.

This clonotype occurred a few times. The chain couples TRBV5-1 to TRBJ2-7; TRBD1 aligns across 7 bases. The V and J ends lost 0 bases and 3 bases, in that order; junction bases with no gene match: 6. Per the germline V gene, CDR1 is SGHRS and CDR2 is YFSETQ. The CDR3 runs 15 residues. DNA for the CDR3: TGCGCCAGCAGCTTGGGCCATACAGGGGTCTACGAGCAGTACTTC. Translation: CASSLGHTGVYEQYF.

The rearrangement uses TRBV20-1 and TRBJ2-7, with TRBD1 identical over 8 bases. The DNA end lines up better with TRBJ2-5; the J call may be wrong. The germline CDR1 and CDR2 sequences are DFQATT and SNEGSKA (reference sequence). CDR3 length: 15 amino acids. Here the CDR3 reads CSARIYRTGPETQYF. The CDR3 DNA is TGCAGTGCTAGAATATATCGGACAGGGCCAGAGACCCAGTACTTC.

The chain uses TRBV12-5 and TRBJ2-1, with 8 bases aligning to TRBD1. Germline trimming cut 1 base from V and 4 bases from J; bases unmatched to any gene: 6. The CDR3 contains 16 residues. CDR1 and CDR2 from the germline V gene are LGHNT and FRNRAP. CDR3 residues: CASGLGAGGGYNEQFF. CDR3 bases: TGTGCTAGTGGTTTGGGGGCAGGGGGCGGTTACAATGAGCAGTTCTTC.

The gene calls are TRBV10-3 and TRBJ2-5; the D is unclear. The J call may be incorrect, as the DNA end agrees better with TRBJ2-7. CDR3 length equals 11 residues. CDR1 and CDR2 from the germline V gene are ENHRY and SYGVKD. As DNA, the CDR3 is TGTGCCATCAGTGAGGTTTACGAGCAGTACTTC. This codes for CAISEVYEQYF.

This chain uses TRBV7-2 with TRBJ2-3; 8 bases fit TRBD2. The CDR3 loop spans 15 amino acids. CDR1 and CDR2 (germline): SGHTA, FQGNSA. Trimming removed 4 bases from V and 4 bases from J; junction bases left unmatched: 7. CDR3 nucleotide sequence: TGTGCCAGCAGCTCCGCGGGGGGCAATGCAGATACGCAGTATTTT. This encodes CASSSAGGNADTQYF.

In this sample, this clonotype turned up once. V usage is TRBV20-1 and J usage is TRBJ2-3; TRBD2 matches 13 bases. CDR3 length equals 15 residues. CDR1 is DFQATT, CDR2 SNEGSKA, per germline (reference sequence). The V and J ends lost 5 bases and 5 bases, in that order; junction bases with no gene match: 7. CDR3 sequence (DNA): TGCAGTGCTCGGACTAGCGGGAGAATAGGAGATACGCAGTATTTT. Translated: CSARTSGRIGDTQYF.

CDR3 nucleotide sequence: TGCGCCAGCAGCCGCGAAGGCTCTGGGGCCAACGTCCTGACTTTC. It yields the protein CASSREGSGANVLTF. V and J are TRBV4-3 and TRBJ2-6; no definite D call. Trimming left V 4 bases short and J 0 bases short, with 7 bases between. The CDR3 sequence is 15 residues long. Germline V lookup: CDR1 LGHNA, CDR2 YSLEER.

CDR3 bases: TGTGCCAGCAGTTACTCTGCAGGGGGACCGTCCTCCAACTATGGCTACACCTTC. Protein: CASSYSAGGPSSNYGYTF. This chain uses TRBV6-2 or TRBV6-3 with TRBJ1-2, with 7 bases lining up with TRBD1. Germline V lookup: CDR1 MNHEY, CDR2 SVGEGT. The CDR3 extends over 18 amino acids. The V segment lost 0 bases and the J segment 2 bases; nucleotides outside the gene matches: 12.

The chain uses TRBV7-2 and TRBJ2-5; 9 bases line up with TRBD2. Unmatched junction bases numbered 5, after V lost 3 bases and J lost 3 bases. This CDR3 region has 15 residues. Germline lookup yields CDR1 SGHTA and CDR2 FQGNSA. The CDR3 DNA is TGTGCCAGCAGCTTTAATAGCGGGGGAAAAGAGACCCAGTACTTC. This encodes CASSFNSGGKETQYF.

The chain employs TRBV6-6 and TRBJ1-2; D is unclear. CDR1 and CDR2 (germline): MNHNY, SVGAGI (reference sequence). CDR3 length: 15 amino acids. V lost 2 bases and J lost 6, with 16 bases in between. The CDR3 region is CASSYPFRDQHGYTF. CDR3 DNA sequence: TGTGCCAGCAGTTACCCCTTCCGGGATCAACATGGCTACACCTTC.

The chain employs TRBV2 and TRBJ1-5, with D unclear. CDR1 SNHLY and CDR2 FYNNEI come from the germline V gene. The germline V and J ends were trimmed by 6 bases and 0 bases, with 18 bases remaining between them. This CDR3 is 17 amino acids long. CDR3 sequence reads: CASSDDPGDYSNQPQHF. The CDR3 nucleotides are TGTGCCAGCAGCGACGACCCCGGTGACTATAGCAATCAGCCCCAGCATTTT.

This clonotype was seen only a few times. J is TRBJ2-5 and V is TRBV20-1; TRBD2 might be the D (6 bases). The closer fit of TRBJ2-7 to the DNA end suggests the J call may be wrong. CDR1 is DFQATT and CDR2 is SNEGSKA in the germline V gene (reference sequence). The CDR3 is 13 amino acids. The CDR3 loop is CSARGGNHHEQYF. The CDR3 DNA follows: TGCAGTGCTAGGGGCGGGAATCACCACGAGCAGTACTTC.

A few counts support this clonotype. The V call is TRBV6-2 or TRBV6-3, the J call TRBJ2-7; 10 bases match TRBD2. The CDR3 extends over 14 amino acids. Per the germline V gene, CDR1 is MNHEY and CDR2 is SVGEGT. The junction had 6 bases not matched to a gene; V was cut back by 6 bases and J by 4 bases. CDR3 sequence: CASRTSGKGYEQYF. The CDR3 nucleotides read TGTGCCAGCAGAACTAGCGGGAAGGGGTACGAGCAGTACTTC.

This clonotype was seen more than once but under ten times. This sequence joins TRBV2 and TRBJ1-6; D possibly corresponds to TRBD1 (6 bases). Germline V lookup: CDR1 SNHLY, CDR2 FYNNEI. Between the trimmed V and J ends, which lost 2 bases and 9 bases, there was a span of 11 bases. The CDR3 extends over 14 amino acids. The CDR3 here is CASSEIQGRSPLHF. DNA of the CDR3: TGTGCCAGCAGTGAAATACAGGGACGTTCACCCCTCCACTTT.

This clonotype was picked up a small number of times. CDR3 sequence reads: CASSQDLPTSGRANTYYEQYF. Here the CDR3 DNA reads TGTGCCAGCAGCCAAGATCTACCGACTAGCGGGAGGGCCAACACCTATTACGAGCAGTACTTC. The chain couples TRBV4-2 to TRBJ2-7, with 14 bases fitting TRBD2. This CDR3 is 21 amino acids long. Germline values: CDR1 LGHNA, CDR2 YNFKEQ. V gave up 0 bases and J gave up 4 bases; unmatched junction bases: 17.

V and J are TRBV5-1 and TRBJ2-5; 10 positions match TRBD1. The CDR3 loop spans 16 amino acids. Germline lookup yields CDR1 SGHRS and CDR2 YFSETQ. V shed 0 bases, J shed 2 bases, and the junction held 4 bases outside the gene matches. DNA for the CDR3: TGCGCCAGCAGCTTGGTGGGGACAGGGGAGCAAGAGACCCAGTACTTC. Translated: CASSLVGTGEQETQYF.

This clonotype came up a few times. Compared with germline, one end of the junction differs, possibly owing to a read error. The chain combines TRBV5-1 with TRBJ2-1; either TRBD1 or TRBD2 may fit D (5 bases each). The CDR3 is made up of 14 amino acids. Germline loops: CDR1 SGHRS, CDR2 YFSETQ. This CDR3 is CASSLGTSHNEQFF. Written as DNA, the CDR3 is TGCGCCAGCAGCTTAGGGACCTCCCACAATGAGCAGTTCTTC.

This clonotype was seen repeatedly, ten times or more. The V and J genes are TRBV29-1 and TRBJ2-7; no definite D call. CDR3 length: 11 residues. The V and J ends lost 4 bases and 1 base respectively, with 5 bases between them. Germline V gene sequence: CDR1 SQVTM, CDR2 ANQGSEA. For the CDR3, the DNA is TGCAGCGTTGGGCAGTCCTACGAGCAGTACTTC. Residues: CSVGQSYEQYF.

The chain recombines TRBV20-1 with TRBJ2-7; the D gene is possibly TRBD1 (5 bases). Per germline, CDR1 DFQATT and CDR2 SNEGSKA (reference sequence). V gave up 1 base and J gave up 0 bases, with 13 bases separating them. The CDR3 extends over 15 amino acids. The CDR3 DNA sequence: TGCAGTGCTAGAGCCTCAGGGCCAACCTCCTACGAGCAGTACTTC. It yields the protein CSARASGPTSYEQYF.